This T cell receptor beta chain originates from a study of blood T cell repertoires in COVID-19. Source study methods: Reference gene primers were amplified, and this amplification served to estimate nucleated cell counts. Measured with immunoSEQ multiplex PCR; TCRdb has only the in-frame clones, and not every one. The V and J calls and the clone size are those of that table, but D and trimming were determined from the DNA. The sample shows over 85,000 clones, around 86% of them seen only once. Deletions cut 1 base from V and 4 bases from J, with 13 bases between. This CDR3 has 16 residues. CDR1 is SGHAT and CDR2 is FQDESV in the germline V gene (reference sequence).

V is TRBV11-1 and J is TRBJ2-2; D not certain. Sequenced material: peripheral blood. This clonotype was sampled from a man in his sixties with acute or convalescent COVID-19. CDR3 nucleotides: TGTGCCAGCAGCTTAGGGTCCGGGTCGGGCACCGGGGAGCTGTTTTTT. Encoded protein: CASSLGSGSGTGELFF.